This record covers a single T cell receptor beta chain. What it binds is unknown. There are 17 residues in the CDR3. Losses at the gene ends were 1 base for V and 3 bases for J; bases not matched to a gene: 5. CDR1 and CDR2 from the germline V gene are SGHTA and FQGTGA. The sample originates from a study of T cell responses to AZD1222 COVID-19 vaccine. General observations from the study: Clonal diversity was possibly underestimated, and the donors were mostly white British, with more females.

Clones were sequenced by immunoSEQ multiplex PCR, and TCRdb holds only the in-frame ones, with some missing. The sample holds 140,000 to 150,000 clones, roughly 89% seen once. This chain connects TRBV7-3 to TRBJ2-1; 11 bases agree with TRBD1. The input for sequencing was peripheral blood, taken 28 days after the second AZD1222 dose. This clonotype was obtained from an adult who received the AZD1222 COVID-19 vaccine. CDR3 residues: CASSLRHGTGGYNEQFF. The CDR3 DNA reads TGTGCCAGCAGCTTAAGGCATGGGACAGGGGGCTACAATGAGCAGTTCTTC.